This passage covers 13 T cell receptor beta chains from one sample sequenced in a study of blood T cell repertoires in COVID-19. Using immunoSEQ multiplex PCR, the repertoire was profiled, and TCRdb retains in-frame clones only, with some absent. The data show about 210,000 clones, with around 87% seen just once and approximately 7.2% held by the top ten. The sample consisted of PBMCs or T cells enriched from blood (not recorded which). These receptor sequences come from a man younger than 45 in a cohort exposed to, infected with or recovered from COVID-19 (not recorded which).

The chain recombines TRBV14 with TRBJ1-1; D unclear. The germline V gene encodes CDR1 SGHDN and CDR2 FVKESK. CDR3 length equals 15 residues. V was trimmed by 0 bases and J by 5 bases, leaving 13 bases between them. Here the CDR3 DNA reads TGTGCCAGCAGCCAAGATCCCGGCGTCGGGACTGAAGCTTTCTTT. Translating gives CASSQDPGVGTEAFF.

V is TRBV10-3 and J is TRBJ2-1; TRBD2 aligns across 10 bases. CDR3 length: 16 amino acids. After removal of 5 bases from V and 4 bases from J, the junction contained 8 bases not matched to a gene. CDR1 is ENHRY, CDR2 SYGVKD, per germline. The CDR3 loop reads CAISSKTSGSYNEQFF. Here the CDR3 DNA reads TGTGCCATCAGTTCGAAGACTAGCGGGTCTTACAATGAGCAGTTCTTC.

The V gene is TRBV19, the J gene TRBJ1-4; TRBD1 matches at 11 bases. CDR1 and CDR2 from the germline V gene are LNHDA and SQIVND (reference sequence). This CDR3 has 17 residues. V lost 9 bases to trimming and J lost 7 bases; unmatched junction nucleotides: 16. CDR3 bases: TGTGCCAGCACCGGGACAGGGGGATTGGTTCGGATTGAAAAACTGTTTTTT. Its protein product is CASTGTGGLVRIEKLFF.

The CDR3 protein is CSASPLVSSYNEQFF. CDR3 DNA: TGCAGTGCTAGTCCACTAGTTTCCTCCTACAATGAGCAGTTCTTC. The V gene is TRBV20-1, the J gene TRBJ2-1, with D perhaps matching TRBD2 (5 bases). The V end lost 3 bases, the J end lost 0 bases, and 12 bases lay between the germline ends. Germline CDR1 is DFQATT and CDR2 is SNEGSKA (reference sequence). The CDR3 totals 15 residues.

The chain is built from TRBV28 and TRBJ1-1; unclear D gene. The CDR3 sequence is 13 residues long. The V and J ends lost 5 bases and 7 bases respectively, with 14 bases between them. CDR1 MDHEN and CDR2 SYDVKM come from the germline V gene. In DNA form, the CDR3 reads TGTGCCAGCAGTCTCCAGTCTCCATATGAAGCTTTCTTT. Amino acids: CASSLQSPYEAFF.

On this clone itself: The sample carries other DNA sequences with the same CDR3. The V gene is TRBV5-1, the J gene TRBJ1-1; D unclear. The CDR3 loop spans 12 amino acids. Germline V gives CDR1 SGHRS, CDR2 YFSETQ. The ends were cut back, 0 bases at V and 6 bases at J, with 6 bases in the middle. The CDR3 sequence is CASSLGRAEAFF. CDR3 in DNA: TGCGCCAGCAGCTTGGGGAGAGCTGAAGCTTTCTTT. Looking up the rest from reference TRBV5-1 and TRBJ1-1 gives the full variable domain: KAGVTQTPRYLIKTRGQQVTLSCSPISGHRSVSWYQQTPGQGLQFLFEYFSETQRNKGNFPGRFSGRQFSNSRSEMNVSTLELGDSALYLCASSLGRAEAFFGQGTRLTVV.

The chain recombines TRBV19 with TRBJ2-3; D is ambiguous. The CDR3 runs to 18 residues. The germline CDR1 and CDR2 sequences are LNHDA and SQIVND (reference sequence). Trimming took off 5 bases at V and 1 base at J, with 22 bases between the two ends. CDR3 coding DNA: TGTGCCAGTAGTTCCCGCAGCCACCGAGCGCCCGGCACAGATACGCAGTATTTT. Protein: CASSSRSHRAPGTDTQYF.

V and J are TRBV11-2 and TRBJ1-1, with D possibly TRBD1 on 6 matching bases. Germline V gene data show CDR1 as SGHAT and CDR2 as FQNNGV. The CDR3 is made up of 12 amino acids. Trimming pared 5 bases from V and 6 bases from J, leaving 10 bases between. The chain's CDR3 is CASSQGQPEAFF. CDR3 nucleotide sequence: TGTGCCAGCAGCCAGGGACAACCTGAAGCTTTCTTT.

This clone was observed once. The chain carries TRBV7-9 and TRBJ1-1, with 7 positions matching TRBD1. Germline lookup yields CDR1 SEHNR and CDR2 FQNEAQ (reference sequence). The V segment lost 4 bases and the J segment 3 bases; nucleotides outside the gene matches: 5. The CDR3 spans 14 residues. The CDR3 here is CASSSSTGDTEAFF. The DNA of the CDR3 is TGTGCCAGCAGCTCGTCCACAGGGGACACTGAAGCTTTCTTT.

The gene calls are TRBV7-3 and TRBJ1-1; D is uncertain. This CDR3 is 13 amino acids long. V was shortened by 2 bases and J by 4 bases, with 8 bases between the two germline ends. In germline, CDR1 is SGHTA, CDR2 FQGTGA. The CDR3 DNA is TGTGCCAGCAGCTTATTAGGCGGCACTGAAGCTTTCTTT. Its translation is CASSLLGGTEAFF.

The V and J genes are TRBV28 and TRBJ2-7; 8 nucleotides agree with TRBD1. The CDR3 has 12 amino acids. Germline lookup yields CDR1 MDHEN and CDR2 SYDVKM. The CDR3 here is CASTGARNEQYF. The CDR3 DNA sequence: TGTGCTTCGACAGGGGCGAGGAACGAGCAGTACTTC.

J is TRBJ2-5 and V is TRBV7-9, with 8 bases that match TRBD1. Trimming removed 5 bases from V and 5 bases from J; junction bases left unmatched: 10. Germline V gene sequence: CDR1 SEHNR, CDR2 FQNEAQ (reference sequence). The CDR3 is 15 residues long. The CDR3 sequence is CASSRFQGAPETQYF. The CDR3 DNA reads TGTGCCAGCAGCCGATTTCAGGGGGCCCCCGAGACCCAGTACTTC.

This clone has more than one count but fewer than ten. The J gene is TRBJ1-4, the V gene TRBV9, with D maybe TRBD1 (6 bases). Germline lookup yields CDR1 SGDLS and CDR2 YYNGEE. CDR3 length: 16 amino acids. V was cut by 4 bases and J by 3 bases, with 16 bases left in between. This CDR3 is CASSRTQGTANEKLFF. The CDR3 nucleotides are TGTGCCAGCAGCAGAACACAGGGTACGGCTAATGAAAAACTGTTTTTT.